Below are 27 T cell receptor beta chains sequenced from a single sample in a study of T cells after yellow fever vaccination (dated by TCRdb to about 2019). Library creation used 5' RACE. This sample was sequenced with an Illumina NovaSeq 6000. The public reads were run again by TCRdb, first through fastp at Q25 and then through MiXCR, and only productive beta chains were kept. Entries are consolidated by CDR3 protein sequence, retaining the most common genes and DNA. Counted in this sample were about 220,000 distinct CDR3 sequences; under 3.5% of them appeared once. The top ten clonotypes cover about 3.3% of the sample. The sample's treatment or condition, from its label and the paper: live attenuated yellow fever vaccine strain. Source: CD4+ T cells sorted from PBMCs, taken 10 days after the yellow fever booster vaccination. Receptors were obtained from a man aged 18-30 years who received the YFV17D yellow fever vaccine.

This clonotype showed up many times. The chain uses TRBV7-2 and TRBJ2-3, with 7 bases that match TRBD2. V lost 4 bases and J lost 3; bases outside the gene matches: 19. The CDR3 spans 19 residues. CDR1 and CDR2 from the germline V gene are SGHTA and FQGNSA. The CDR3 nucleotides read TGTGCCAGCAGCTCCCGGCCTAGCGGACTCAATACTCATACAGATACGCAGTATTTT. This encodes CASSSRPSGLNTHTDTQYF.

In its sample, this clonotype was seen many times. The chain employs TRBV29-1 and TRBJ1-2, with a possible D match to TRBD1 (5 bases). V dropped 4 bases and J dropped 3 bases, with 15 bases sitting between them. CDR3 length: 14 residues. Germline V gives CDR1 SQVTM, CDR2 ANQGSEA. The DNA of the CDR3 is TGCAGCGTTGGGGGGGGTATAGTTGACTATGGCTACACCTTC. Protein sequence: CSVGGGIVDYGYTF.

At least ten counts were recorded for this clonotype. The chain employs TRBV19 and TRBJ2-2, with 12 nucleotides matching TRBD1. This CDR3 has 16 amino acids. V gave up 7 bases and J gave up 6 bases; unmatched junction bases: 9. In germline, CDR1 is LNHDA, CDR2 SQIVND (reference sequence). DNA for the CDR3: TGTGCCAGTACTAAAGTGGGACAGGGGGCTTCCGGGGAGCTGTTTTTT. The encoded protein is CASTKVGQGASGELFF.

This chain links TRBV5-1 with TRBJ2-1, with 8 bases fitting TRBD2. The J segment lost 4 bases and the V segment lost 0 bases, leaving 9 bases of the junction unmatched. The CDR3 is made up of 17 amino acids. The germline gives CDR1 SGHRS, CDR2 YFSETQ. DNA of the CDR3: TGCGCCAGCAGCTTGGAGGGTAGCGGGGTTTTATACAATGAGCAGTTCTTC. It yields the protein CASSLEGSGVLYNEQFF.

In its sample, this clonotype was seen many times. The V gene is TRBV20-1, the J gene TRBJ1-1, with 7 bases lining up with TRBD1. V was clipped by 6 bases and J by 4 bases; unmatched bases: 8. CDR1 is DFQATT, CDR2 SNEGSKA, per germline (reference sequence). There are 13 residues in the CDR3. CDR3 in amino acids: CSALGQAGTEAFF. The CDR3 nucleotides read TGCAGTGCCCTAGGACAGGCGGGCACTGAAGCTTTCTTT.

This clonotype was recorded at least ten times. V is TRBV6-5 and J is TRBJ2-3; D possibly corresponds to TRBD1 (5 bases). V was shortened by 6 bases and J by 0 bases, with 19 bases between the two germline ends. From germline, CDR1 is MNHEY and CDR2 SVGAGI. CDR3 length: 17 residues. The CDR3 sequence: CASSQMGLAISTDTQYF. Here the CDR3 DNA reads TGTGCCAGCAGCCAAATGGGGCTGGCGATTAGCACAGATACGCAGTATTTT.

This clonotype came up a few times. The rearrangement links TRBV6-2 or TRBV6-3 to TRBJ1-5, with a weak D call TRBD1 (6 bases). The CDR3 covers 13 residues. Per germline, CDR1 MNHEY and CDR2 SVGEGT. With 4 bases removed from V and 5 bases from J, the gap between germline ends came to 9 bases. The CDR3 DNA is TGTGCCAGCAGTTGGACAGACCATCAGCCCCAGCATTTT. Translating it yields CASSWTDHQPQHF.

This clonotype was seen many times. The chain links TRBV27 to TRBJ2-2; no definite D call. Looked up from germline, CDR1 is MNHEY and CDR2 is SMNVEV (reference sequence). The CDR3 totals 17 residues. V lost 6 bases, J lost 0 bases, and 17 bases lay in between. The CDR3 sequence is CASSASFALSNTGELFF. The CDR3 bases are TGTGCCAGCAGCGCCTCCTTTGCGCTCTCGAACACCGGGGAGCTGTTTTTT.

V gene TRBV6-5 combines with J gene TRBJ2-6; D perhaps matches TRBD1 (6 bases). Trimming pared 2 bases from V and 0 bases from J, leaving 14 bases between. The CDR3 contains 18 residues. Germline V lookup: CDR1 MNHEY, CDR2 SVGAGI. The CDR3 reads CASSYVNRVSSGANVLTF. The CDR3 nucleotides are TGTGCCAGCAGTTACGTAAACAGGGTTAGCTCTGGGGCCAACGTCCTGACTTTC.

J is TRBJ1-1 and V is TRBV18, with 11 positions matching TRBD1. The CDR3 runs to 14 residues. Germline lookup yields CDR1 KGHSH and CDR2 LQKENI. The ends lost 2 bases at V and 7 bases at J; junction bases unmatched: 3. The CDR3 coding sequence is TGTGCCAGCTCACCAGGGGGACAGGGGGATGAAGCTTTCTTT. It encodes CASSPGGQGDEAFF.

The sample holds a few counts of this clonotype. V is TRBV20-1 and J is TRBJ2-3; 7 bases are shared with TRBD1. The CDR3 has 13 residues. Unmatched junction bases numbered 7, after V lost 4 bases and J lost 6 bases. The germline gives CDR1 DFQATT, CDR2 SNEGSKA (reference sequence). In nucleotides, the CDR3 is TGCAGTGCTACCTCCGACAGGGCGGATACGCAGTATTTT. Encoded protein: CSATSDRADTQYF.

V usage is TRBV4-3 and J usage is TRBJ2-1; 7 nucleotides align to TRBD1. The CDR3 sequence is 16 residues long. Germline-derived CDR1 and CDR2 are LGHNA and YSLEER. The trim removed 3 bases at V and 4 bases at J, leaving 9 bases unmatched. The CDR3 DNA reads TGCGCCAGCAGCCATCACCCCCGGGACAGTTACAATGAGCAGTTCTTC. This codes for CASSHHPRDSYNEQFF.

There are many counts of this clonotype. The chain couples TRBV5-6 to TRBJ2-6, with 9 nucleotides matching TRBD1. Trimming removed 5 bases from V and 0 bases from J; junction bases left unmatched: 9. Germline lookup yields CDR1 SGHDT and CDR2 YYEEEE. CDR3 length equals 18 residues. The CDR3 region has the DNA TGTGCCAGCAGGGCCGGGACAGGGTCTCTCTCTGGGGCCAACGTCCTGACTTTC. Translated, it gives CASRAGTGSLSGANVLTF.

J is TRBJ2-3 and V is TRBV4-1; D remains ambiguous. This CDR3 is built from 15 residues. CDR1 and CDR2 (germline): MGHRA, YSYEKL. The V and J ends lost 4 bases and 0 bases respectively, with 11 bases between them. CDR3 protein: CASSLLGISTDTQYF. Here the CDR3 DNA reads TGCGCCAGCAGCCTCCTGGGGATTAGCACAGATACGCAGTATTTT.

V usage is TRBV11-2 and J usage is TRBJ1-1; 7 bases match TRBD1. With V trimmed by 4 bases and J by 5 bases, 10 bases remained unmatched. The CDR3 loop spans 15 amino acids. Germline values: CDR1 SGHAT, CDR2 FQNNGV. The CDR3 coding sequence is TGTGCCAGCAGCTATATATACAGGGGATTGACTGAAGCTTTCTTT. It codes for CASSYIYRGLTEAFF.

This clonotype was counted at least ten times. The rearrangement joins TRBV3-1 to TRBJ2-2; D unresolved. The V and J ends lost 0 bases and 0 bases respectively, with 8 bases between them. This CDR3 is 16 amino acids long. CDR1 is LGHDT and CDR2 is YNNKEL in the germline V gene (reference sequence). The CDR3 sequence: CASSQEPASNTGELFF. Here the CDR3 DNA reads TGTGCCAGCAGCCAAGAACCAGCATCGAACACCGGGGAGCTGTTTTTT.

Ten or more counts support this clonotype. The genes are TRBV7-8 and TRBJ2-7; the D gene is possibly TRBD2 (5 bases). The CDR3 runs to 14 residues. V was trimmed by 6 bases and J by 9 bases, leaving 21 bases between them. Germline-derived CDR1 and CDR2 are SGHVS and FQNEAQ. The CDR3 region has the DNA TGTGCCAGCAGAGGGCAGGCCGTCCGGGCGGGGCAGTACTTC. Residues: CASRGQAVRAGQYF.

CDR3 protein: CASSFTTNEKLFF. DNA of the CDR3: TGTGCCAGCAGCTTTACAACTAATGAAAAACTGTTTTTT. The gene calls are TRBV11-2 and TRBJ1-4; D remains ambiguous. The V gene's germline CDR1 is SGHAT and CDR2 FQNNGV. V was cut by 3 bases and J by 0 bases, with 2 bases left in between. This CDR3 has 13 amino acids. Full variable domain (outside the CDR3, taken from reference TRBV11-2 and TRBJ1-4): EAGVAQSPRYKIIEKRQSVAFWCNPISGHATLYWYQQILGQGPKLLIQFQNNGVVDDSQLPKDRFSAERLKGVDSTLKIQPAKLEDSAVYLCASSFTTNEKLFFGSGTQLSVL.

The CDR3 nucleotides read TGTGCCAGCAGTTCCTACAGGATACCCCAAGAGACCCAGTACTTC. It codes for CASSSYRIPQETQYF. The rearrangement joins TRBV6-2 or TRBV6-3 to TRBJ2-5; tentatively, D is TRBD1 (5 bases). Germline V CDR1 and CDR2: MNHEY, SVGEGT. The length of the CDR3 is 15 residues. V gave up 4 bases and J gave up 1 base, with 13 bases separating them.

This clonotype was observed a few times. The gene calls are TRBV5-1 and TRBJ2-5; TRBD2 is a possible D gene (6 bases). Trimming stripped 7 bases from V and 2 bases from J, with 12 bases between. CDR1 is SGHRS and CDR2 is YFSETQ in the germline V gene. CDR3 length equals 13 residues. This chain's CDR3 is CASSWDLQETQYF. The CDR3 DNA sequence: TGCGCCAGCTCATGGGACTTACAAGAGACCCAGTACTTC. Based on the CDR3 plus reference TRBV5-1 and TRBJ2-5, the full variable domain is KAGVTQTPRYLIKTRGQQVTLSCSPISGHRSVSWYQQTPGQGLQFLFEYFSETQRNKGNFPGRFSGRQFSNSRSEMNVSTLELGDSALYLCASSWDLQETQYFGPGTRLLVL.

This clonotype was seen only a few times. CDR3 DNA sequence: TGCGCCAGCAGCTCCCACGACAGGGCAGCCTACGAGCAGTACTTC. It translates to CASSSHDRAAYEQYF. This chain uses TRBV5-1 with TRBJ2-7; TRBD1 matches at 7 bases. The CDR3 loop spans 15 amino acids. From germline, CDR1 is SGHRS and CDR2 YFSETQ. Germline trimming cut 3 bases from V and 2 bases from J; bases unmatched to any gene: 8.

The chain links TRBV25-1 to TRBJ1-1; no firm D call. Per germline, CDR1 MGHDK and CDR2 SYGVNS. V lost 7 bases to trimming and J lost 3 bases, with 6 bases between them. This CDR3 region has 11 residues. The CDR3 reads CASTGYTEAFF. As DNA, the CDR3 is TGTGCCAGCACCGGCTACACTGAAGCTTTCTTT.

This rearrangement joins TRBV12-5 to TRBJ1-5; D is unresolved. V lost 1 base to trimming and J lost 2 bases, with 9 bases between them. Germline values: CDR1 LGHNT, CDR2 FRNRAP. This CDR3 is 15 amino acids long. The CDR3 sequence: CASGLGALGNQPQHF. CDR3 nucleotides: TGTGCTAGTGGTTTGGGGGCTTTGGGCAATCAGCCCCAGCATTTT.

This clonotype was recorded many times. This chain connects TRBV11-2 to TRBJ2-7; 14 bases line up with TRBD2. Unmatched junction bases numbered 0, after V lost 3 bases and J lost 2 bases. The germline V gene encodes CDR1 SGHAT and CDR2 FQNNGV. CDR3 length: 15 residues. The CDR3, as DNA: TGTGCCAGCAGCTTGGGACTAGCGGGGGCCTACGAGCAGTACGTC. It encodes CASSLGLAGAYEQYV.

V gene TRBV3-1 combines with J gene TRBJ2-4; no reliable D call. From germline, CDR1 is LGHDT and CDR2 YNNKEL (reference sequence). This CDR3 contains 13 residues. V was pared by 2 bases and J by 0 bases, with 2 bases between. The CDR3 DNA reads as TGTGCCAGCAGCCAACTAGCCAAAAACATTCAGTACTTC. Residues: CASSQLAKNIQYF.

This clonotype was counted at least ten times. The CDR3 DNA sequence: TGTGCCAGTAGCTCCGGACTAGCGACAGCAGATACGCAGTATTTT. This translates into CASSSGLATADTQYF. The J gene is TRBJ2-3, the V gene TRBV19; 9 bases align to TRBD2. V lost 6 bases, J lost 4 bases, and 8 bases stayed unmatched. The CDR3 has 15 residues. Germline V lookup: CDR1 LNHDA, CDR2 SQIVND (reference sequence).

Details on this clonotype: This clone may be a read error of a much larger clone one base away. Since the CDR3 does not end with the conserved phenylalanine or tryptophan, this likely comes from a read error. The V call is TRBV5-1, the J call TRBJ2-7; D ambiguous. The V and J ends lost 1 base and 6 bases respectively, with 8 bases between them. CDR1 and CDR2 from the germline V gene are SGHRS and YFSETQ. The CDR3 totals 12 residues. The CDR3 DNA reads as TGCGCCAGCAGCTTGTCCGGCCGCGAGCAGTACTTG. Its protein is CASSLSGREQYL.